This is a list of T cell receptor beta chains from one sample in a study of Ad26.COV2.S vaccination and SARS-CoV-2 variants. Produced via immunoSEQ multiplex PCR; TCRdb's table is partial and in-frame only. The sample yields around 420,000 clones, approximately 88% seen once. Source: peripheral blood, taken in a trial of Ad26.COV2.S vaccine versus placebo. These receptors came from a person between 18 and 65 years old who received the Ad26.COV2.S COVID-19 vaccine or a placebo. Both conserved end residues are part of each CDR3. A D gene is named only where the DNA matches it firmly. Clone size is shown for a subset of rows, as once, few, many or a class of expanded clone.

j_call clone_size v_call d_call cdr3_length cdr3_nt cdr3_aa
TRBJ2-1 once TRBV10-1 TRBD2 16 TGCGCCAGCAGTGAGTTGGTTAGCGGGGGGGCGAATGAGCAGTTCTTC CASSELVSGGANEQFF
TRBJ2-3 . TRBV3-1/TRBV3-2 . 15 TGTGCCAGCAGCCAAGCGGCCACAGGGCCAGATACGCAGTATTTT CASSQAATGPDTQYF
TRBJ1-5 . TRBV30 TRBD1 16 TGTGCCTGGGATAGTTATATGGACAGGGATAATCAGCCCCAGCATTTT CAWDSYMDRDNQPQHF
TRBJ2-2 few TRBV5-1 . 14 TGCGCCAGCAGCTTGGGTCAGATCACCGGGGAGCTGTTTTTT CASSLGQITGELFF
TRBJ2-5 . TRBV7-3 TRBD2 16 TGTGCCAGCAGCCTAGGGACTAGCGGGGGGCCGGAGACCCAGTACTTC CASSLGTSGGPETQYF
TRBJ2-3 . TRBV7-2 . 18 TGTGCCAGCAGCTTAAGGTTTTTAGGACAAGGGGACACAGATACGCAGTATTTT CASSLRFLGQGDTDTQYF
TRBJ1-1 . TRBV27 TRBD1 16 TGTGCCAGCAGTCCATGGACAGGGGCAATGAACACTGAAGCTTTCTTT CASSPWTGAMNTEAFF
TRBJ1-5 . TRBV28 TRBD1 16 TGTGCCAGCAGTTTCAGAGCGGACAGGATCAATCAGCCCCAGCATTTT CASSFRADRINQPQHF
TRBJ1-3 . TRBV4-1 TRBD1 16 TGCGCCAGCAGCCAATTCGGGACAGGGACCGGAAACACCATATATTTT CASSQFGTGTGNTIYF
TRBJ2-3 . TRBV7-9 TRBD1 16 TGTGCCAGCAGCCTTCCCCGACAGGGTATCCCAGATACGCAGTATTTT CASSLPRQGIPDTQYF
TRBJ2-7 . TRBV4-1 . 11 TGCGCCAGCAGCGACTCCTACGAGCAGTACTTC CASSDSYEQYF
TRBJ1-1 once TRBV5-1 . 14 TGCGCCAGCAGCTTGGTACAGGGCCTCACTGAAGCTTTCTTT CASSLVQGLTEAFF
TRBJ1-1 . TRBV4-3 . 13 TGCGCCAGCAGCCAAACCAGGGGATTGGAAGCTTTCTTT CASSQTRGLEAFF
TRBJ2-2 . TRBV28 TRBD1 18 TGTGCCAGCAGTTCCCAGCGTTCGCGACAGGGATCTTTCGGGGAGCTGTTTTTT CASSSQRSRQGSFGELFF
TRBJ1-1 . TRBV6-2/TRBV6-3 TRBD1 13 TGTGCCAGCAGTTTTAACAGGGGGACTGAAGCTTTCTTT CASSFNRGTEAFF
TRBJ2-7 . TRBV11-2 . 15 TGTGCCAGCAGCTTAGCCCTGGGCTCGTCCTACGAGCAGTACTTC CASSLALGSSYEQYF
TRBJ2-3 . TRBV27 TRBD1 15 TGTGCCAGCAGTGGACAGGGGAGTTACACAGATACGCAGTATTTT CASSGQGSYTDTQYF
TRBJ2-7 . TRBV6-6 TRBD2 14 TGTGCCAGCAGCCTTACGGGGGGGGGCCGAGAGCAGTACTTC CASSLTGGGREQYF
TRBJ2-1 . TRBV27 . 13 TGTGCCAGCTCCCTGGCGGGGCACAATGAGCAGTTCTTC CASSLAGHNEQFF
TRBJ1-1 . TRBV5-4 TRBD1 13 TGTGCCAGCAGCCTTGACAGGGGACCTGAAGCTTTCTTT CASSLDRGPEAFF
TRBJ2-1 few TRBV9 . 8 TGTGCCAAACGTGAGCAGTTCTTC CAKREQFF
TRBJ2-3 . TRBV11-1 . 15 TGTGCCAGCAGCTTATGGGATGAAGGCACAGATACGCAGTATTTT CASSLWDEGTDTQYF